This T cell receptor (beta chain) was retrieved from a study of cytomegalovirus exposure and HLA in healthy donors (dated by TCRdb to 2016 to 2017). Looking at the study overall: According to an earlier analysis of around 600 of the donors, some 180 million T cells yielded 117 million unique TCR beta sequences and around 300 Gb of sequence data. The number of donors typed differed by locus, with roughly 629-640 for A, B, C, DRB1 and DQB1, 522 for DQA1, under 610 for DPA1, and some 450 for DPB1. Both class I and class II loci were covered by HLA typing, at four-digit resolution. On average, roughly 200,000 unique TCR beta nucleotide sequences were sequenced per donor among 398 genotyped donors of the cohort, with roughly 19% of those sequences being non-productive. The T cell repertoires of around 730 subjects were profiled by immunosequencing and related to cytomegalovirus serostatus. An earlier analysis of around 540 of the donors applied high-throughput TCR beta sequencing to assess whether each TCR beta V gene segment acted as functional or pseudogenic. The aim of the study was to test whether cataloging public T cell receptors could identify signatures of past pathogen exposure. Genome-wide SNP genotypes for about 65% of the roughly 700 donors were used in a later genetic analysis, which treated that subset as a discovery cohort. Every discovery cohort repertoire had been produced on one sequencing platform. Rather than using new phenotypic data, the later analysis identified candidate immune exposures from TCR beta sequences and from how often those sequences occurred across donors. Alongside the repertoire data, information on donor age, sex, ethnicity and CMV serostatus was compiled. Along with the approximately 670-subject first cohort, a separate validation cohort of over a hundred different subjects was used. Because of strong linkage in the cohort, a handful of DR-DQ haplotypes were treated as single units for association and clustering. Among the approximately 400 genotyped donors, around 79% belonged to the genetic ancestry cluster associated with self-reported Caucasian donors. Approximately 300 gigabases of sequencing data and 75 million to 85 million unique TCR sequences made up an early release that covered fewer than 650 HLA-typed donors. A later analysis re-analyzed previously published TCR beta repertoires from 660 or so donors and added high-resolution HLA genotyping to study TCR occurrence patterns. To predict cytomegalovirus infection status, the study combined high-throughput TCR immunosequencing, statistical association of individual TCRs with disease status, and machine learning. The investigation overall reported the following: In a later genetic analysis, a missense DCLRE1C variant was associated with V-gene and J-gene trimming of TCR beta chains, and the association was replicated in an independent cohort. According to a later analysis, TCR association rates differed among HLA loci, with DRB1 alleles showing the most associated TCRs and HLA-C alleles showing the fewest. A later analysis found that HLA-associated TCR beta chains were more clonally expanded and had lower generation probabilities than equally common non-associated chains. A cluster of highly shared sequence variants was judged likely to be a technical artifact of the sequencing pipeline. CMV serostatus was the only immune exposure information available for the cohort. The cohort was sequenced for TCR beta chains only, and without alpha or paired-chain data the features that could be detected were limited. Presence/absence analyses assumed roughly uniform sequencing depth across donors, an assumption that may not hold. The earlier analysis of 450 to 700 of the donors excluded some 16 rarely observed V segments, including chromosome 9 orphons, because counts were too low. A total of fewer than 200 TCR beta chains were listed by the study as associated with cytomegalovirus. Because some donors lacked HLA typing at each locus, the association tests relied only on the typed subset. It was suggested by the authors that the approach could potentially be generalized to other disease states and immunological phenotypes. When HLA alleles, especially DR and DQ, strongly co-occurred, TCR associations were difficult to assign to individual alleles. Correlated functional status among segregating V segments might be attributable to linkage disequilibrium, but an unknown experimental factor could not be ruled out. An earlier analysis of around 600 of the donors showed that most TCR beta V segments appeared in productive rearrangements either about 87% or about 30% of the time, which broadly matched IMGT annotations. In a later analysis, several top co-occurrence clusters were reported to appear linked to parvovirus B19, influenza, CMV and Epstein-Barr virus. Cytomegalovirus status was reported to be diagnosed by the classifier with high specificity and sensitivity in both the original and validation cohorts. In a later genetic analysis, fewer N-insertions in productive TCRs were reported among donors in an Asian-associated ancestry cluster than the approximately 710-donor mean. Three of the identified cytomegalovirus-associated TCR beta chains were confirmed in vitro to be specific for cytomegalovirus antigens. A further reported finding was that TCR beta sequences accurately predicted the HLA-A and HLA-B alleles for most subjects in the first cohort. While some public TCRs were present in many individuals, most TCR sequences turned up only very rarely across donors. A later analysis associated 16,951 TCR beta sequences with specific HLA alleles at a false discovery rate of 0.05. The 87-base-pair reads could not distinguish some IMGT-functional V segments, including TRBV6-2 and TRBV6-3, so those segments were excluded. Most CMV-associated TCR beta chains appeared to be HLA-restricted in a later analysis, and the HLA associations seemed to be driven largely by CMV exposure.

CDR3 length: 14 amino acids, cysteine to phenylalanine. CDR3 DNA is the only sequence kept; it has 42 bases, read in frame from the first base. Trimming takes 0 bases from V and 6 bases from J, and the germline ends sit 12 bases apart. Taken from the germline V gene, the CDR1 and CDR2 loops are MNHNS and SASEGT. Worth noting for this clone: Its specific antigen is unknown. No per-base quality is available; no much larger clone lies one base away.

The cohort was made up of under 800 healthy bone marrow donors. At the time of sampling, every cohort member was nominally healthy, though immune exposures that went unrecorded were likely present. The donor was CMV seropositive and belonged to the group of 250 to 350 seropositive cohort members. A peripheral blood sample was collected from each donor, and TCR beta sequencing was performed on peripheral blood mononuclear cells. The Qiagen DNeasy Blood Extraction Kit was used to extract genomic DNA from the blood cell samples. To prepare the library, the immunoSEQ multiplex PCR assay was applied. For the multiplex PCR, a mixture combining 60 forward primers for TCR Vbeta segments and 13 reverse primers for TCR Jbeta segments was used. A multiplex PCR assay on genomic DNA amplified the CDR3 region of rearranged TCR beta genes. The amplified TCR beta libraries were sequenced on the Illumina HiSeq System as 87-base-pair reads. Per the authors' processing: A later analysis tallied approximately 87 million unique TCR beta chains across the roughly 610 repertoires, and around 9.9 million of those chains were shared by two or more donors. Raw reads were error-corrected and collapsed into unique sequences by a nearest-neighbor algorithm in which closely related sequences were merged to remove PCR and sequencing errors. CDR3 sequences were aligned to IMGT reference sequences to assign V, D and J gene segments. For a sequence to be retained, a match of at least six nucleotides to both a V gene segment and a J gene segment was required. Rearrangements were called productive when the CDR3 lacked stop codons and stayed in frame with V and J; all others were non-productive. Following IMGT convention, CDR3 was defined as the stretch from the second conserved V-encoded cysteine up to the conserved J-encoded phenylalanine. The earlier analysis of around 640 of the donors excluded sequences that lacked an unambiguous match to a single V gene segment. In an earlier analysis of about 590 of the donors, a V segment was called functional when productive rearrangements were above 56.7%, and segregating when the standard deviation between donors exceeded 5%. A statistical classification framework was built for diagnosing cytomegalovirus status from the catalog of TCR beta chain sequences. In a later analysis, V and J genes were assigned by comparing TCR nucleotide sequences against IMGT/GENE-DB human TR gene sequences. In a later analysis, CDR3 sequences and most-parsimonious VDJ recombination scenarios were assigned using the TCRdist pipeline. In a later analysis, each TCR beta chain was defined by its CDR3 amino acid sequence together with its V-gene family, and reads without a unique V-gene family were excluded. As a way to deal with suspected cross-contamination and a sequencing artifact, a later analysis dropped roughly 620 nucleotide sequences that were highly shared and had low generation probability. In a later analysis, a clonal expansion index for each public chain was calculated from normalized within-repertoire ranks of inferred template counts. In a later analysis, generation probabilities were computed with a VDJ recombination model fitted to out-of-frame rearrangements, and the resulting probabilities were checked against IGoR. In a later analysis, TCR-TCR, TCR-HLA and TCR-CMV co-occurrence was scored with hypergeometric tests, and a repertoire-size bias correction was applied to TCR pairs. In a later analysis, false discovery rates were estimated by permuting HLA or CMV assignments 20 times. In a later analysis, co-occurring TCRs were grouped using DBSCAN, and TCRdist sequence similarity was added for clustering within HLA-allele-positive subsets. For co-occurrence clustering, repertoires with fewer than 30,000 or more than 120,000 public chains were excluded, along with five repertoires with anomalous nucleotide sharing. TCRdb re-hosts the immuneACCESS table, in-frame sequences only. Its copies lack some clones; in the studies checked, an unresolved V gene accounts for under half of them, and the cause for the rest is not known. D and trimming come from the DNA, and the V and J calls and clone size come from that table. This sample has about 100,000 clones in its table, and 65% to 80% of those were observed once. About 7% of the sample rests with the top ten.

This clonotype was obtained from a man aged 40-49 years in good health and CMV-seropositive. The sequence links TRBV6-1 to TRBJ2-7; a tentative D match to TRBD2 spans 5 bases. What was sequenced was PBMCs. CDR3 protein: CASSEAGEGLEQYF. The DNA reads TGTGCCAGCAGTGAAGCGGGAGAGGGCCTCGAGCAGTACTTC.